Each of the 18 T cell receptor beta chains below was sequenced from the same sample in a study of CD8 T cells in ankylosing spondylitis. Study-level findings and limits: A TCR beta motif of several highly homologous variants appeared characteristic of ankylosing spondylitis blood.

Antigen specificity for these receptors is unknown. TCRdb processed the 5' RACE reads anew with MiXCR; each CDR3 protein has one entry. The table lists under 550,000 distinct CDR3 sequences, roughly 27% of them singletons. Sequencing used blood, either unsorted or a sorted T cell fraction (not recorded which). These receptors all come from a male donor with ankylosing spondylitis.

The chain combines TRBV20-1 with TRBJ2-1, with no clear D. The V end lost 3 bases, the J end lost 5 bases, and 20 bases lay between the germline ends. From germline, CDR1 is DFQATT and CDR2 SNEGSKA (reference sequence). This CDR3 is 16 amino acids long. The CDR3 is CSARSGSAVLHNEQFF. Here the CDR3 DNA reads TGCAGTGCTAGGTCCGGCAGCGCCGTCCTCCACAATGAGCAGTTCTTC.

This rearrangement joins TRBV9 to TRBJ2-1, with 9 bases fitting TRBD2. The CDR3 is made up of 15 amino acids. Germline V gene sequence: CDR1 SGDLS, CDR2 YYNGEE. With 0 bases clipped from V and 7 bases from J, the junction kept 5 bases outside the gene matches. The chain's CDR3 is CASSVVGTSSNEQFF. The DNA for the CDR3 is TGTGCCAGCAGCGTAGTGGGGACTAGCTCGAATGAGCAGTTCTTC.

This clonotype has a handful of counts. V is TRBV4-2 and J is TRBJ2-5; 10 bases line up with TRBD2. The V gene's germline CDR1 is LGHNA and CDR2 YNFKEQ. J gave up 0 bases and V 2 bases, and 3 bases lay outside the gene matches. This CDR3 contains 16 residues. CDR3 sequence reads: CASSQHLAGDQETQYF. The CDR3 nucleotides read TGTGCCAGCAGCCAACATCTAGCGGGAGACCAAGAGACCCAGTACTTC.

This clonotype appeared many times. This sequence joins TRBV6-5 and TRBJ2-1, with unresolved D. This CDR3 comprises 14 residues. The V end lost 4 bases, the J end lost 6 bases, and 13 bases lay between the germline ends. Per germline, CDR1 MNHEY and CDR2 SVGAGI. CDR3 in DNA: TGTGCCAGCAGTTCGGCTCAGAGGCGCAATGAGCAGTTCTTC. This translates into CASSSAQRRNEQFF.

The table lists this clonotype with a few counts. The chain links TRBV11-3 to TRBJ2-7; D might be TRBD2 (5 bases). The CDR3 is 14 residues long. From germline, CDR1 is SGHNT and CDR2 YENEEA. With 5 bases removed from V and 1 base from J, the gap between germline ends came to 12 bases. The DNA for the CDR3 is TGTGCCAGCAGCCCTGCTAGCAGATCCTACGAGCAGTACGTC. Translating gives CASSPASRSYEQYV.

This clonotype came up a few times. The V call is TRBV3-1, the J call TRBJ1-4; D is unresolved. This CDR3 region has 13 residues. Germline V gives CDR1 LGHDT, CDR2 YNNKEL (reference sequence). With 1 base removed from V and 6 bases from J, the gap between germline ends came to 6 bases. CDR3 coding DNA: TGTGCCAGCAGCCAAGGGACGTATGAAAAACTGTTTTTT. Translated: CASSQGTYEKLFF.

This chain uses TRBV2 with TRBJ2-7; 7 bases are shared with TRBD2. This CDR3 has 13 amino acids. V shed 6 bases, J shed 1 base, and the junction held 3 bases outside the gene matches. Germline CDR1 and CDR2: SNHLY and FYNNEI. The CDR3 nucleotides read TGTGCCAGCAGGCCTAGCGGTTCCTACGAGCAGTACGTC. Its protein product is CASRPSGSYEQYV.

This clonotype was counted a few times. The chain combines TRBV28 with TRBJ2-5; the D gene is possibly TRBD2 (6 bases). V lost 4 bases and J 1 base, leaving 16 bases between the germline ends. CDR3 size: 16 residues. Germline V CDR1 and CDR2: MDHEN, SYDVKM. The CDR3 nucleotides are TGTGCCAGCAGTTCCTCCCTGGGACTTCCCCAAGAGACCCAGTACTTC. Translating gives CASSSSLGLPQETQYF.

Only a few counts were recorded for this clonotype. The gene calls are TRBV7-7 and TRBJ2-7, with D uncertain. With 2 bases removed from V and 1 base from J, the gap between germline ends came to 9 bases. Germline values: CDR1 SSHAT, CDR2 FNYEAQ (reference sequence). The CDR3 sequence is 14 residues long. CDR3 sequence (DNA): TGTGCCAGCAGCTTAAATCTAACTTCCTACGAGCAGTACGTC. Its translation: CASSLNLTSYEQYV.

This clonotype was observed a handful of times. The chain carries TRBV20-1 and TRBJ2-7; D is unresolved. Trimming took 1 base from V and 1 from J, leaving 11 bases between them. Germline-derived CDR1 and CDR2 are DFQATT and SNEGSKA (reference sequence). The CDR3 runs to 14 residues. CDR3 nucleotide sequence: TGCAGTGCTAGAGGGTCGGTCGGATCCTACGAGCAGTACGTC. Translation gives CSARGSVGSYEQYV.

This clonotype was seen a few times. J is TRBJ2-7 and V is TRBV11-2, with TRBD2 identical over 12 bases. With 5 bases clipped from V and 3 bases from J, the junction kept 5 bases outside the gene matches. This CDR3 spans 15 amino acids. Per the germline V gene, CDR1 is SGHAT and CDR2 is FQNNGV. CDR3 residues: CASSPGLAGNYEQYF. For the CDR3, the DNA is TGTGCCAGCAGCCCCGGACTAGCGGGGAACTACGAGCAGTACTTC.

The chain recombines TRBV18 with TRBJ1-1; D is uncertain. V lost 4 bases to trimming and J lost 3 bases, with 9 bases between them. Germline V lookup: CDR1 KGHSH, CDR2 LQKENI. The CDR3 totals 13 residues. The CDR3 spells CASSREKDTEAFF. Here the CDR3 DNA reads TGTGCCAGCTCACGCGAAAAGGACACTGAAGCTTTCTTT.

The genes are TRBV20-1 and TRBJ2-2; 10 bases match TRBD1. Germline CDR1 DFQATT, CDR2 SNEGSKA (reference sequence). This CDR3 spans 14 amino acids. After removal of 6 bases from V and 4 bases from J, the junction contained 5 bases not matched to a gene. For the CDR3, the DNA is TGCAGTGCCTCCGGGACAGGGGCCACCGGGGAGCTGTTTTTT. This gives the protein CSASGTGATGELFF.

This clonotype has a handful of counts. V gene TRBV4-1 combines with J gene TRBJ1-3; D not resolved. This CDR3 contains 18 residues. V lost 0 bases and J lost 0, with 15 bases in between. The germline gives CDR1 MGHRA, CDR2 YSYEKL. The CDR3 sequence: CASSQDWAASFSGNTIYF. CDR3 coding DNA: TGCGCCAGCAGCCAAGATTGGGCAGCTTCATTCTCTGGAAACACCATATATTTT.

J is TRBJ2-6 and V is TRBV12-3 or TRBV12-4; maybe TRBD2 (7 bases). The CDR3 consists of 15 residues. V was shortened by 7 bases and J by 0 bases, with 10 bases between the two germline ends. CDR3 DNA sequence: TGTGCCAGCACCCGGGGGGCCTCTGGGGCCAACGTCCTGACTTTC. Translating it yields CASTRGASGANVLTF.

This clonotype was counted a few times. The J gene is TRBJ2-3, the V gene TRBV24-1; no clear D gene. The length of the CDR3 is 15 residues. Germline lookup yields CDR1 KGHDR and CDR2 SFDVKD. Trimming cost V 4 bases and J 7 bases, with 17 bases left between them. The DNA of the CDR3 is TGTGCCACCAGTGAAGCAGGAGACAATAAAAATACGCAGTATTTT. Amino acid sequence: CATSEAGDNKNTQYF.

The genes are TRBV5-5 and TRBJ1-2; the D is unclear. V was trimmed by 0 bases and J by 10 bases, leaving 7 bases between them. The CDR3 extends over 11 amino acids. CDR1 is SGHKS, CDR2 YYEKEE, per germline (reference sequence). The CDR3, as DNA: TGTGCCAGCAGCTTGGAGGTAATCTACACCTTC. Translation gives CASSLEVIYTF.

This clonotype has a single count. V is TRBV7-2 and J is TRBJ2-6; a possible D gene is TRBD2 (5 bases). This CDR3 region has 19 residues. Trimming shortened V by 0 bases and J by 0 bases, and 15 bases separated the two germline ends. Germline CDR1 and CDR2: SGHTA and FQGNSA. CDR3 DNA sequence: TGTGCCAGCAGCTTAGCGCTAGGACTCGCCTACTCTGGGGCCAACGTCCTGACTTTC. It translates to CASSLALGLAYSGANVLTF.